This T cell receptor (beta chain) stems from a study of blood T cells in healthy people across ages. With a J-beta primer mix and a sample-barcoded 5' primer, a second PCR ran about 7 to 12 cycles. All cDNA molecules were each tagged by a template-switch adaptor with 12 random nucleotides. TCRdb re-derived calls from the 5' RACE reads in MiXCR, one entry per CDR3 protein. The table has 1.5 million to 2 million distinct CDR3 sequences, about 50% seen once. Remarks on this clonotype: Its target is unknown.

The CDR3 sequence is 17 residues long. Deletions cut 1 base from V and 3 bases from J, with 16 bases between. CDR1 and CDR2 from the germline V gene are LGHNA and YSLEER. Study-wide results and limits: Researchers judged that diversity estimates from one million T cells fell short of true values. Naive T cell percentage strongly correlated with TCR beta diversity.

This TCR came from a woman aged 35 to 49 in good health. Sequencing input: blood. This chain joins TRBV4-3 and TRBJ1-5; D perhaps matches TRBD1 (6 bases). The CDR3: CASSQAGRDTYNQPQHF. The CDR3 DNA follows: TGCGCCAGCAGCCAAGCAGGCCGGGACACCTACAATCAGCCCCAGCATTTT.